This is a list of T cell receptor beta chains from one sample in a study of regulatory T cells. The table came from immunoSEQ multiplex PCR; TCRdb's copy has only in-frame clones and leaves some out. The profile shows over 25,000 clones, 85% to 95% of them singletons. Material: conventional CD4+ T cells sorted from blood. Receptors were obtained from a person between 18 and 35 years old with CD3G deficiency. Both conserved end residues are part of each CDR3. The D gene is left open where the match is weak. Clone size, where shown, is once, few, many, or a class for clones that have expanded.

clone_size: -; d_call: -; j_call: TRBJ2-2; v_call: TRBV6-1; cdr3_aa: CASSEALWRPTGELFF; cdr3_nt: TGTGCCAGCAGTGAAGCCCTCTGGCGACCCACCGGGGAGCTGTTTTTT
clone_size: -; d_call: -; j_call: TRBJ1-2; v_call: TRBV28; cdr3_aa: CASSEGGGRGYTF; cdr3_nt: TGTGCCAGCTCCGAGGGGGGGGGCCGTGGCTACACCTTC
clone_size: -; d_call: -; j_call: TRBJ1-3; v_call: TRBV18; cdr3_aa: CASSPTTDSGNTIYF; cdr3_nt: TGTGCCAGCTCACCTACAACAGACTCTGGAAACACCATATATTTT
clone_size: -; d_call: TRBD1; j_call: TRBJ1-3; v_call: TRBV5-1; cdr3_aa: CASSLTTGAGNTIYF; cdr3_nt: TGCGCCAGCAGCCTTACCACAGGGGCGGGAAACACCATATATTTT
clone_size: once; d_call: -; j_call: TRBJ2-1; v_call: TRBV6-1; cdr3_aa: CASSDRPTRGGKGNEQFF; cdr3_nt: TGTGCCAGCAGTGACCGGCCCACGAGGGGAGGCAAGGGCAATGAGCAGTTCTTC
clone_size: once; d_call: TRBD2; j_call: TRBJ2-1; v_call: TRBV7-9; cdr3_aa: CASSLGLAGASEQFF; cdr3_nt: TGTGCCAGCAGCTTAGGGCTAGCGGGAGCAAGTGAGCAGTTCTTC
clone_size: -; d_call: TRBD1; j_call: TRBJ1-6; v_call: TRBV6-1; cdr3_aa: CASSGGTVLSSYNSPLHF; cdr3_nt: TGTGCCAGCAGTGGAGGGACAGTCTTAAGCTCCTATAATTCACCCCTCCACTTT
clone_size: -; d_call: TRBD1; j_call: TRBJ1-2; v_call: TRBV10-3; cdr3_aa: CAISESGTGSYGYTF; cdr3_nt: TGTGCCATCAGTGAGTCGGGGACAGGGAGCTATGGCTACACCTTC
clone_size: -; d_call: TRBD1; j_call: TRBJ1-2; v_call: TRBV10-3; cdr3_aa: CATASQGAGLGYTF; cdr3_nt: TGTGCCACCGCTAGCCAGGGGGCGGGTCTTGGCTACACCTTC
clone_size: -; d_call: TRBD2; j_call: TRBJ2-7; v_call: TRBV7-2; cdr3_aa: CASSSRETSGDYEQYF; cdr3_nt: TGTGCCAGCAGCTCTCGAGAGACTAGCGGGGACTACGAGCAGTACTTC
clone_size: once; d_call: -; j_call: TRBJ2-3; v_call: TRBV7-2; cdr3_aa: CASSLGYPTDTQYF; cdr3_nt: TGTGCCAGCAGCTTAGGCTATCCCACAGATACGCAGTATTTT
clone_size: -; d_call: TRBD2; j_call: TRBJ2-1; v_call: TRBV6-6; cdr3_aa: CASRTSGNEQFF; cdr3_nt: TGTGCCAGTAGGACTAGCGGCAATGAGCAGTTCTTC
clone_size: -; d_call: TRBD2; j_call: TRBJ2-3; v_call: TRBV19; cdr3_aa: CASSPLLAASTDTQYF; cdr3_nt: TGTGCCAGTAGTCCCCTGCTAGCGGCTAGCACAGATACGCAGTATTTT
clone_size: once; d_call: TRBD2; j_call: TRBJ2-7; v_call: TRBV6-1; cdr3_aa: CASRSGSGRDREQYF; cdr3_nt: TGTGCCAGCAGGAGTGGCAGCGGGAGGGACCGCGAGCAGTACTTC
clone_size: -; d_call: TRBD2; j_call: TRBJ2-1; v_call: TRBV7-2; cdr3_aa: CASSLASGHSYNEQFF; cdr3_nt: TGTGCCAGCAGCTTAGCTAGCGGGCATTCCTACAATGAGCAGTTCTTC
clone_size: -; d_call: TRBD2; j_call: TRBJ2-7; v_call: TRBV28; cdr3_aa: CASSPLGGSRYEQYF; cdr3_nt: TGTGCCAGCAGTCCCCTGGGGGGGAGCCGGTACGAGCAGTACTTC
clone_size: -; d_call: TRBD2; j_call: TRBJ2-3; v_call: TRBV11-2; cdr3_aa: CASSAGLASDTQYF; cdr3_nt: TGTGCCAGCAGCGCAGGACTAGCCTCCGATACGCAGTATTTT
clone_size: -; d_call: -; j_call: TRBJ1-2; v_call: TRBV6-1; cdr3_aa: CASSRQRLNGYTF; cdr3_nt: TGTGCCAGCAGTCGACAGAGGTTAAATGGCTACACCTTC
clone_size: few; d_call: -; j_call: TRBJ1-5; v_call: TRBV28; cdr3_aa: CASSSGSGQPQHF; cdr3_nt: TGTGCCAGCAGTTCAGGGAGCGGTCAGCCCCAGCATTTT
clone_size: -; d_call: -; j_call: TRBJ2-3; v_call: TRBV6-1; cdr3_aa: CASSDPPQDTQYF; cdr3_nt: TGTGCCAGCAGTGATCCCCCGCAGGATACGCAGTATTTT
clone_size: -; d_call: -; j_call: TRBJ2-7; v_call: TRBV19; cdr3_aa: CASSPYPDTDWDFEQYF; cdr3_nt: TGTGCCAGTAGTCCCTATCCAGATACTGACTGGGACTTCGAGCAGTACTTC
clone_size: -; d_call: -; j_call: TRBJ2-2; v_call: TRBV5-1; cdr3_aa: CASTHERLGQTGELFF; cdr3_nt: TGCGCCAGCACCCATGAGCGGCTGGGGCAAACCGGGGAGCTGTTTTTT
clone_size: -; d_call: -; j_call: TRBJ2-1; v_call: TRBV6-1; cdr3_aa: CASSGEPASSYNEQFF; cdr3_nt: TGTGCCAGCAGTGGAGAACCGGCAAGCTCCTACAATGAGCAGTTCTTC
clone_size: -; d_call: -; j_call: TRBJ2-2; v_call: TRBV28; cdr3_aa: CASSTPGKAGELFF; cdr3_nt: TGTGCCAGCAGCACCCCCGGGAAGGCCGGGGAGCTGTTTTTT
clone_size: -; d_call: -; j_call: TRBJ1-2; v_call: TRBV6-1; cdr3_aa: CASSEWGSRGYTF; cdr3_nt: TGTGCCAGCAGTGAATGGGGCTCCAGGGGCTACACCTTC
clone_size: -; d_call: TRBD2; j_call: TRBJ2-3; v_call: TRBV6-1; cdr3_aa: CASRREGVDTQYF; cdr3_nt: TGTGCCAGCAGGCGGGAGGGGGTAGATACGCAGTATTTT
clone_size: once; d_call: TRBD2; j_call: TRBJ2-5; v_call: TRBV4-3; cdr3_aa: CASSHILAGGRGETQYF; cdr3_nt: TGCGCCAGCAGCCACATACTAGCGGGGGGGCGAGGGGAGACCCAGTACTTC
clone_size: -; d_call: -; j_call: TRBJ2-5; v_call: TRBV5-1; cdr3_aa: CASSLGTLLGEQETQYF; cdr3_nt: TGCGCCAGCAGCTTGGGAACGTTACTGGGAGAGCAAGAGACCCAGTACTTC
clone_size: -; d_call: -; j_call: TRBJ1-1; v_call: TRBV6-5; cdr3_aa: CASSYGTEAFF; cdr3_nt: TGTGCCAGCAGTTATGGGACTGAAGCTTTCTTT
clone_size: -; d_call: -; j_call: TRBJ2-2; v_call: TRBV9; cdr3_aa: CASRAGPNTGELFF; cdr3_nt: TGTGCCAGCCGGGCGGGGCCGAACACCGGGGAGCTGTTTTTT
clone_size: -; d_call: -; j_call: TRBJ1-5; v_call: TRBV6-1; cdr3_aa: CASSEARASNQPQHF; cdr3_nt: TGTGCCAGCAGTGAAGCGCGGGCCAGCAATCAGCCCCAGCATTTT
clone_size: -; d_call: -; j_call: TRBJ1-2; v_call: TRBV6-4; cdr3_aa: CASRQGSSYGYTF; cdr3_nt: TGTGCCAGCAGACAGGGAAGTAGCTATGGCTACACCTTC
clone_size: -; d_call: -; j_call: TRBJ2-2; v_call: TRBV7-8; cdr3_aa: CASSSSRAGELFF; cdr3_nt: TGTGCCAGCAGCTCCTCTCGGGCCGGGGAGCTGTTTTTT
clone_size: -; d_call: -; j_call: TRBJ2-2; v_call: TRBV9; cdr3_aa: CASSVVGQPTGELFF; cdr3_nt: TGTGCCAGCAGCGTAGTAGGACAGCCTACCGGGGAGCTGTTTTTT
clone_size: -; d_call: TRBD1; j_call: TRBJ2-7; v_call: TRBV6-5; cdr3_aa: CASKTGREQYF; cdr3_nt: TGTGCCAGCAAGACAGGGCGCGAGCAGTACTTC
clone_size: -; d_call: TRBD2; j_call: TRBJ2-5; v_call: TRBV28; cdr3_aa: CASSLAGEYHRTQYF; cdr3_nt: TGTGCCAGCAGTCTAGCGGGAGAGTACCATAGGACCCAGTACTTC
clone_size: -; d_call: -; j_call: TRBJ1-1; v_call: TRBV6-1; cdr3_aa: CASSFVGIYTEAFF; cdr3_nt: TGTGCCAGCAGTTTTGTAGGGATATACACTGAAGCTTTCTTT
clone_size: once; d_call: -; j_call: TRBJ1-1; v_call: TRBV7-3; cdr3_aa: CASSLRENTEAFF; cdr3_nt: TGTGCCAGCAGCTTACGAGAGAACACTGAAGCTTTCTTT
clone_size: -; d_call: TRBD1; j_call: TRBJ1-1; v_call: TRBV6-1; cdr3_aa: CASSEIRDRGRKAFF; cdr3_nt: TGTGCCAGCAGTGAGATTCGGGACAGGGGGCGGAAGGCTTTCTTT
clone_size: -; d_call: TRBD2; j_call: TRBJ2-1; v_call: TRBV6-6; cdr3_aa: CASSYRREEDEQFF; cdr3_nt: TGTGCCAGCAGTTACAGGCGGGAGGAGGATGAGCAGTTCTTC
clone_size: -; d_call: -; j_call: TRBJ1-6; v_call: TRBV6-5; cdr3_aa: CASSYGSDSPLHF; cdr3_nt: TGTGCCAGCAGTTACGGGTCAGATTCACCCCTCCACTTT
clone_size: -; d_call: -; j_call: TRBJ1-3; v_call: TRBV7-9; cdr3_aa: CASSPSGLTLSGNTIYF; cdr3_nt: TGTGCCAGCAGCCCATCGGGATTGACTCTCTCTGGAAACACCATATATTTT
clone_size: -; d_call: TRBD2; j_call: TRBJ2-7; v_call: TRBV6-5; cdr3_aa: CASSYSSGGFYEQYF; cdr3_nt: TGTGCCAGCAGTTACTCTAGCGGGGGCTTCTACGAGCAGTACTTC
clone_size: -; d_call: TRBD1; j_call: TRBJ2-4; v_call: TRBV10-2; cdr3_aa: CASSGDRLNRQYF; cdr3_nt: TGCGCCAGCAGTGGGGACAGGTTAAACAGACAGTACTTC
clone_size: -; d_call: -; j_call: TRBJ2-7; v_call: TRBV2; cdr3_aa: CASSVDRNEQYF; cdr3_nt: TGTGCCAGCAGTGTGGACAGAAACGAGCAGTACTTC
clone_size: once; d_call: -; j_call: TRBJ2-3; v_call: TRBV7-9; cdr3_aa: CASSLGQVNQDTQYF; cdr3_nt: TGTGCCAGCAGCTTGGGACAAGTAAATCAAGATACGCAGTATTTT
clone_size: -; d_call: TRBD1; j_call: TRBJ1-6; v_call: TRBV27; cdr3_aa: CASSLWQGGFSYNSPLHF; cdr3_nt: TGTGCCAGCAGTTTGTGGCAGGGGGGATTCTCCTATAATTCACCCCTCCACTTT
clone_size: -; d_call: -; j_call: TRBJ2-5; v_call: TRBV5-1; cdr3_aa: CASSFGGETQYF; cdr3_nt: TGCGCCAGCAGCTTCGGGGGAGAGACCCAGTACTTC
clone_size: -; d_call: -; j_call: TRBJ1-2; v_call: TRBV6-5; cdr3_aa: CASSYSFRVGYTF; cdr3_nt: TGTGCCAGCAGTTACTCGTTCAGGGTTGGCTACACCTTC
clone_size: -; d_call: -; j_call: TRBJ2-2; v_call: TRBV5-8; cdr3_aa: CASSLGRTGELFF; cdr3_nt: TGTGCCAGCAGCTTGGGCAGGACCGGGGAGCTGTTTTTT
clone_size: -; d_call: -; j_call: TRBJ2-3; v_call: TRBV5-1; cdr3_aa: CASSPDSSTDTQYF; cdr3_nt: TGCGCCAGCAGCCCGGACTCTAGCACAGATACGCAGTATTTT
clone_size: -; d_call: TRBD2; j_call: TRBJ2-2; v_call: TRBV28; cdr3_aa: CASKTSGRADGELFF; cdr3_nt: TGTGCCAGCAAGACTAGCGGGAGGGCAGACGGGGAGCTGTTTTTT
clone_size: -; d_call: -; j_call: TRBJ1-5; v_call: TRBV6-6; cdr3_aa: CASSYAGQSNQPQHF; cdr3_nt: TGTGCCAGCAGTTACGCCGGGCAGAGCAATCAGCCCCAGCATTTT
clone_size: -; d_call: -; j_call: TRBJ2-5; v_call: TRBV18; cdr3_aa: CASSPGHQETQYF; cdr3_nt: TGTGCCAGCTCACCAGGCCACCAAGAGACCCAGTACTTC
clone_size: -; d_call: TRBD1; j_call: TRBJ1-2; v_call: TRBV7-9; cdr3_aa: CASGRQGVYGYTF; cdr3_nt: TGTGCCAGCGGACGACAGGGAGTCTATGGCTACACCTTC
clone_size: -; d_call: TRBD2; j_call: TRBJ2-1; v_call: TRBV18; cdr3_aa: CASSRRSELARYNEQFF; cdr3_nt: TGTGCCAGCTCACGTAGATCCGAACTAGCGAGATACAATGAGCAGTTCTTC
clone_size: -; d_call: TRBD1; j_call: TRBJ2-3; v_call: TRBV5-1; cdr3_aa: CASSPNGQGTDTQYF; cdr3_nt: TGCGCCAGCAGCCCTAACGGACAGGGCACAGATACGCAGTATTTT
clone_size: -; d_call: -; j_call: TRBJ2-5; v_call: TRBV2; cdr3_aa: CASTREETQYF; cdr3_nt: TGTGCCAGCACCCGAGAAGAGACCCAGTACTTC
clone_size: -; d_call: -; j_call: TRBJ1-6; v_call: TRBV6-5; cdr3_aa: CASSYGRGSSPLHF; cdr3_nt: TGTGCCAGCAGTTATGGGAGGGGGAGTTCACCCCTCCACTTT
clone_size: -; d_call: -; j_call: TRBJ2-1; v_call: TRBV18; cdr3_aa: CASSPRKQVYNEQFF; cdr3_nt: TGTGCCAGCTCACCACGGAAACAGGTCTACAATGAGCAGTTCTTC